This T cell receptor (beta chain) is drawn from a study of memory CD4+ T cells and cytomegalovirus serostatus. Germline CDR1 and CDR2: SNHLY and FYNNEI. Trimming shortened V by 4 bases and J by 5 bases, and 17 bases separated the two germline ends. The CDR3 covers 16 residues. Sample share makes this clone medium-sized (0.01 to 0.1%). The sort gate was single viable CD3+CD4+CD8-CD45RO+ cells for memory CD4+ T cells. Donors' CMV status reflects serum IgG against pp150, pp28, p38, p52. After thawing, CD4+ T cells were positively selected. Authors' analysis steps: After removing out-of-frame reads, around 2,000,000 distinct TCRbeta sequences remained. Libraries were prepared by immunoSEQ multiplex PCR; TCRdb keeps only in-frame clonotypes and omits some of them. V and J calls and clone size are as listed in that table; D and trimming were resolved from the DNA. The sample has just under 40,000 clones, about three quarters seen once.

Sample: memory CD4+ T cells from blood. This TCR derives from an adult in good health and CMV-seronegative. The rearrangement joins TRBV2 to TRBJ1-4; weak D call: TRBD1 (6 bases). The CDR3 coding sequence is TGTGCCAGCAGTGTTCTCCAGGGGAGAGGGAATGAAAAACTGTTTTTT. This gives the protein CASSVLQGRGNEKLFF.